This passage covers 5 T cell receptor beta chains from one sample sequenced in a study of blood T cells in healthy people across ages (dated by TCRdb to between 2015 and 2017). Library generation was performed with 5' RACE. TCRdb names Illumina HiSeq 2500 as the instrument used. A second PCR of roughly 7 to 11 cycles was performed with a sample-barcoded 5' primer and a J-beta primer mix. TCRdb took the public reads, trimmed them with fastp at Q25, ran MiXCR for clone calling and kept in-frame beta chains. Each CDR3 protein gets just one entry, which takes the most common genes and DNA from the rows behind it. The sample table shows roughly 800,000 distinct CDR3 sequences, and about 36% are seen once. Of the sample, about an eighth falls within the top ten clones. The sequencing sample was made of blood. These receptors all stem from a young man in good health.

The chain employs TRBV5-4 and TRBJ2-1; D uncertain. With 0 bases removed from V and 7 bases from J, the gap between germline ends came to 14 bases. The CDR3 has 15 residues. CDR1 SGHNT and CDR2 YYREEE come from the germline V gene (reference sequence). In DNA form, the CDR3 reads TGTGCCAGCAGCTTGGAGGAATCAATCGGGAATGAGCAGTTCTTC. Translated, it gives CASSLEESIGNEQFF.

The rearrangement uses TRBV6-1 and TRBJ2-1; D may be TRBD1 (6 bases). The CDR3 covers 17 residues. Trimming stripped 4 bases from V and 6 bases from J, with 22 bases between. Germline values: CDR1 MNHNS, CDR2 SASEGT. The CDR3 nucleotides are TGTGCCAGCAGTGTCCCCTTTACAGGGCTAAGACGCAATGAGCAGTTCTTC. The encoded protein is CASSVPFTGLRRNEQFF.

The chain employs TRBV20-1 and TRBJ2-3; TRBD2 matches 7 bases. Germline V lookup: CDR1 DFQATT, CDR2 SNEGSKA (reference sequence). CDR3 length: 14 residues. The trim removed 2 bases at V and 6 bases at J, leaving 8 bases unmatched. For the CDR3, the DNA is TGCAGTGCTAGACTAGCGGATCTACAGGATACGCAGTATTTT. It translates to CSARLADLQDTQYF.

V is TRBV27 and J is TRBJ2-7, with D perhaps matching TRBD2 (6 bases). Trimming removed 0 bases at V and 5 bases at J, with 14 bases between. The CDR3 sequence is 15 residues long. The V gene's germline CDR1 is MNHEY and CDR2 SMNVEV (reference sequence). The CDR3 DNA reads TGTGCCAGCAGTTTATCGATAACGGGCGGGGACGAGCAGTACTTC. Protein: CASSLSITGGDEQYF.

This clonotype was observed a handful of times. The V gene is TRBV4-1, the J gene TRBJ2-3; D remains ambiguous. This CDR3 is built from 14 residues. V was shortened by 0 bases and J by 2 bases, with 6 bases between the two germline ends. Germline V gene sequence: CDR1 MGHRA, CDR2 YSYEKL. CDR3 sequence reads: CASSQESITDTQYF. CDR3 nucleotides: TGCGCCAGCAGCCAAGAGTCGATCACAGATACGCAGTATTTT.